This T cell receptor beta chain was recorded in a study of T cell responses to AZD1222 COVID-19 vaccine. Across the whole study: Second-dose groups at about 4 or about 12 weeks were pooled. Notes on the study in general: In a largely white British group with more females than males, clonal diversity was possibly underestimated. Spike-wide vaccine-associated CD4 TCRs dominated at 160-218 and 743-854.

Data came from immunoSEQ multiplex PCR; TCRdb stores just in-frame clones and leaves some out. The repertoire holds 120,000 to 150,000 clones, with 90% as singletons. V lost 3 bases and J 1 base, leaving 11 bases between the germline ends. The CDR3 is 14 residues long. CDR1 and CDR2 (germline): SGHRS, YFSETQ. With respect to this clone: Its specificity is unknown.

The V gene is TRBV5-1, the J gene TRBJ2-7; maybe TRBD1 (6 bases). The receptor was derived from an adult in good health. Specimen: peripheral blood, collected on day 0 of AZD1222 vaccination. The chain's CDR3 is CASSWATGSYEQYF. The DNA of the CDR3 is TGCGCCAGCAGCTGGGCGACAGGATCCTACGAGCAGTACTTC.